The clone carrying this TCR beta chain turned up a few times. What it recognizes is unknown. TCRdb redid the calling of the reads with MiXCR, one entry per CDR3 protein. Among approximately 500,000 distinct CDR3 sequences listed, 26% were seen once. The sample originates from a study of T cell repertoires in cytomegalovirus infection. Overall study: Indicated by public TCR beta signatures were CMV infection and matching HLA type.

Study-level results: Summed frequency of public TCR beta families distinguished CMV carriers with the relevant HLA. HLA-C-restricted CMV-specific TCR beta clonotypes prevailed in the ex vivo response.

Germline lookup yields CDR1 SGHNT and CDR2 YENEEA. The CDR3 runs 15 residues. Deletions cut 5 bases from V and 2 bases from J, with 13 bases between. This chain uses TRBV11-3 with TRBJ1-5; no reliable D call. The sequence came from a human donor in good health (CMV status not recorded). Some clones in this sample may be carry-over from other donors' samples. The source material was PBMCs. The CDR3 protein is CASSQDGGRNQPQHF. For the CDR3, the DNA is TGTGCCAGCAGCCAAGACGGAGGGCGCAATCAGCCCCAGCATTTT.